The 20 T cell receptor beta chains given below trace back to one sample, sequenced in a study of blood T cell repertoires in COVID-19. TCRdb's table, derived via immunoSEQ multiplex PCR, lists solely in-frame clones and lacks some. The sample comprises 130,000 to 150,000 clones, approximately 90% of which are singletons, and 0.95% to 1.5% rests with the top ten. The sequenced sample consisted of PBMCs or T cells enriched from blood (not recorded which). These receptors were obtained from a woman in her twenties or thirties with acute COVID-19.

The chain links TRBV7-3 to TRBJ2-1, with 14 bases fitting TRBD2. Germline V gene sequence: CDR1 SGHTA, CDR2 FQGTGA. Trimming removed 2 bases from V and 5 bases from J; junction bases left unmatched: 5. There are 17 residues in the CDR3. Here the CDR3 reads CASSLGTSGSLNNEQFF. CDR3 DNA sequence: TGTGCCAGCAGCTTAGGGACTAGCGGGAGTCTCAACAATGAGCAGTTCTTC.

This sequence joins TRBV19 and TRBJ2-1; D is possibly TRBD2 (6 bases). Germline lookup yields CDR1 LNHDA and CDR2 SQIVND (reference sequence). The V and J ends lost 7 bases and 0 bases respectively, with 19 bases between them. This CDR3 is built from 17 residues. CDR3: CASTHPAGGYSYNEQFF. The CDR3, as DNA: TGTGCCAGTACCCATCCCGCTGGGGGGTACTCCTACAATGAGCAGTTCTTC.

In DNA form, the CDR3 reads TGTGCCAGCAGTCTAGCGGGCTCCTACAATGAGCAGTTCTTC. As protein: CASSLAGSYNEQFF. This chain connects TRBV11-2 to TRBJ2-1; 8 nucleotides match TRBD2. CDR1 and CDR2 (germline): SGHAT, FQNNGV. J gave up 0 bases and V 6 bases, and 1 base lay outside the gene matches. This CDR3 is built from 14 residues. Drawing the rest from reference TRBV11-2 and TRBJ2-1, the complete variable domain is EAGVAQSPRYKIIEKRQSVAFWCNPISGHATLYWYQQILGQGPKLLIQFQNNGVVDDSQLPKDRFSAERLKGVDSTLKIQPAKLEDSAVYLCASSLAGSYNEQFFGPGTRLTVL.

This clone was seen once. The gene calls are TRBV5-6 and TRBJ1-5, with 7 bases lining up with TRBD1. The CDR3 runs 15 residues. From germline, CDR1 is SGHDT and CDR2 YYEEEE. V trimming: 2 bases; J trimming: 4 bases; junction bases outside the gene matches: 6. The CDR3: CASSFQQGWNQPQHF. CDR3 in DNA: TGTGCCAGCAGCTTTCAACAGGGGTGGAATCAGCCCCAGCATTTT.

The CDR3 here is CASSAYRGRAFF. DNA of the CDR3: TGTGCCAGCAGCGCTTACAGGGGGCGGGCTTTCTTT. The chain combines TRBV27 with TRBJ1-1; 9 bases align to TRBD1. Germline trimming cut 6 bases from V and 11 bases from J; bases unmatched to any gene: 7. The CDR3 spans 12 residues. Germline assignment: CDR1 MNHEY and CDR2 SMNVEV (reference sequence).

This clone was seen a single time. The chain's CDR3 is CASYLVTERNTEAFF. The CDR3 nucleotides read TGTGCCAGCTACCTCGTGACAGAGAGAAACACTGAAGCTTTCTTT. V gene TRBV18 combines with J gene TRBJ1-1; a possible D gene is TRBD1 (5 bases). Trimming stripped 7 bases from V and 2 bases from J, with 17 bases between. This CDR3 comprises 15 residues. Germline V gene sequence: CDR1 KGHSH, CDR2 LQKENI.

This clone appeared once. The V and J genes are TRBV6-6 and TRBJ1-1, with D hard to call. This CDR3 comprises 13 residues. The germline V and J ends were trimmed by 6 bases and 0 bases, with 8 bases remaining between them. The V gene's germline CDR1 is MNHNY and CDR2 SVGAGI (reference sequence). CDR3 sequence: CASRNRLNTEAFF. CDR3 sequence (DNA): TGTGCCAGCAGGAACCGGTTGAACACTGAAGCTTTCTTT.

The gene calls are TRBV28 and TRBJ2-7, with D possibly matching TRBD2 (6 bases). CDR3 length: 14 amino acids. Trimming stripped 5 bases from V and 0 bases from J, with 11 bases between. Germline V lookup: CDR1 MDHEN, CDR2 SYDVKM. Written as DNA, the CDR3 is TGTGCCAGCAGTCCATTAGCGGACTCCTACGAGCAGTACTTC. This encodes CASSPLADSYEQYF.

V gene TRBV28 combines with J gene TRBJ2-7, with 7 bases identical to TRBD1. The J segment lost 2 bases and the V segment lost 6 bases, leaving 10 bases of the junction unmatched. The CDR3 loop spans 15 amino acids. Germline assignment: CDR1 MDHEN and CDR2 SYDVKM. The CDR3 protein is CASRGRRGQAYEQYF. The CDR3 region has the DNA TGTGCCAGCAGGGGAAGACGTGGACAGGCCTACGAGCAGTACTTC.

This chain connects TRBV11-3 to TRBJ1-1, with D hard to call. The germline gives CDR1 SGHNT, CDR2 YENEEA. The germline V and J ends were trimmed by 1 base and 3 bases, with 6 bases remaining between them. CDR3 length: 13 amino acids. Written as DNA, the CDR3 is TGTGCCAGCAGCTTAGGATTAGACACTGAAGCTTTCTTT. Translated: CASSLGLDTEAFF.

V and J are TRBV27 and TRBJ2-3; 10 nucleotides match TRBD2. This CDR3 has 14 residues. V dropped 6 bases and J dropped 3; count of bases not matched to a gene: 3. Germline-derived CDR1 and CDR2 are MNHEY and SMNVEV (reference sequence). DNA of the CDR3: TGTGCCAGCAGCAGGACTAGCGGAACAGATACGCAGTATTTT. Translated: CASSRTSGTDTQYF.

This chain uses TRBV4-3 with TRBJ2-1, with 8 bases identical to TRBD2. CDR3 length: 17 amino acids. The J segment lost 5 bases and the V segment lost 0 bases, leaving 9 bases of the junction unmatched. Germline V gene lookup returns CDR1 LGHNA and CDR2 YSLEER. The chain's CDR3 is CASSQDSGGTRDNEQFF. CDR3 DNA sequence: TGCGCCAGCAGCCAAGATTCGGGGGGGACTAGGGACAATGAGCAGTTCTTC.

V is TRBV30 and J is TRBJ1-4; D remains ambiguous. The CDR3 runs 18 residues. The V end lost 1 base, the J end lost 0 bases, and 18 bases lay between the germline ends. Germline assignment: CDR1 GTSNPN and CDR2 SVGIG (reference sequence). CDR3 residues: CAWSGSHEYYTTNEKLFF. The DNA of the CDR3 is TGTGCCTGGAGTGGGTCACACGAGTACTACACAACTAATGAAAAACTGTTTTTT.

The chain's CDR3 is CASSLLGQGGTEAFF. The CDR3 nucleotides read TGTGCCAGTAGTCTACTTGGACAGGGCGGCACTGAAGCTTTCTTT. This chain joins TRBV19 and TRBJ1-1; 8 bases map to TRBD1. Germline loops: CDR1 LNHDA, CDR2 SQIVND (reference sequence). Losses at the gene ends were 5 bases for V and 4 bases for J; bases not matched to a gene: 9. The CDR3 extends over 15 amino acids. The variable domain in full, completed from reference TRBV19 and TRBJ1-1, reads DGGITQSPKYLFRKEGQNVTLSCEQNLNHDAMYWYRQDPGQGLRLIYYSQIVNDFQKGDIAEGYSVSREKKESFPLTVTSAQKNPTAFYLCASSLLGQGGTEAFFGQGTRLTVV.

The V gene is TRBV5-1, the J gene TRBJ2-1, with 8 bases that match TRBD2. The CDR3 contains 15 residues. The V segment lost 2 bases and the J segment 10 bases; nucleotides outside the gene matches: 11. The germline V gene encodes CDR1 SGHRS and CDR2 YFSETQ. CDR3 residues: CASSLVSAGASEQFF. The CDR3 region has the DNA TGCGCCAGCAGCTTAGTATCAGCGGGAGCGAGCGAGCAGTTCTTC.

The chain is built from TRBV9 and TRBJ1-2; D is possibly TRBD1 (6 bases). V was trimmed by 3 bases and J by 3 bases, leaving 12 bases between them. CDR1 and CDR2 (germline): SGDLS, YYNGEE. The CDR3 has 14 residues. CDR3 DNA: TGTGCCAGCAGCGACCAACAGGGCTACTATGGCTACACCTTC. Residues: CASSDQQGYYGYTF.

This clone was seen just once. The chain recombines TRBV2 with TRBJ1-2, with D possibly being TRBD1 (6 bases). The CDR3 covers 14 residues. With 5 bases removed from V and 4 bases from J, the gap between germline ends came to 14 bases. Germline V CDR1 and CDR2: SNHLY, FYNNEI. The CDR3 DNA sequence: TGTGCCAGCAGTACCCCAGGGGAAGTCTATGGCTACACCTTC. Translating gives CASSTPGEVYGYTF.

The J gene is TRBJ1-2, the V gene TRBV19; D possibly corresponds to TRBD1 (5 bases). The germline CDR1 and CDR2 sequences are LNHDA and SQIVND (reference sequence). The CDR3 has 16 residues. V was cut by 5 bases and J by 5 bases, with 21 bases left in between. In nucleotides, the CDR3 is TGTGCCAGTAGTCCCCTTATGGGGCGGGAGACTTATGGCTACACCTTC. Amino acid sequence: CASSPLMGRETYGYTF. The full variable domain, completed using reference TRBV19 and TRBJ1-2, is DGGITQSPKYLFRKEGQNVTLSCEQNLNHDAMYWYRQDPGQGLRLIYYSQIVNDFQKGDIAEGYSVSREKKESFPLTVTSAQKNPTAFYLCASSPLMGRETYGYTFGSGTRLTVV.

The gene calls are TRBV7-9 and TRBJ1-1; D is ambiguous. Trimming pared 8 bases from V and 0 bases from J, leaving 10 bases between. This CDR3 spans 13 amino acids. Germline-derived CDR1 and CDR2 are SEHNR and FQNEAQ (reference sequence). In DNA, the CDR3 is TGTGCCAGCGTGGGAGGCCTGAACACTGAAGCTTTCTTT. It specifies CASVGGLNTEAFF. The full variable domain, completed using reference TRBV7-9 and TRBJ1-1, is DTGVSQNPRHKITKRGQNVTFRCDPISEHNRLYWYRQTLGQGPEFLTYFQNEAQLEKSRLLSDRFSAERPKGSFSTLEIQRTEQGDSAMYLCASVGGLNTEAFFGQGTRLTVV.

The genes are TRBV2 and TRBJ2-3; D is perhaps TRBD1 (5 bases). Trimming removed 6 bases at V and 2 bases at J, with 18 bases between. Germline V gives CDR1 SNHLY, CDR2 FYNNEI. The CDR3 has 16 amino acids. In DNA form, the CDR3 reads TGTGCCAGCAGGGAGATCGACAGCTTTGACACAGATACGCAGTATTTT. Protein product: CASREIDSFDTDTQYF. The full variable domain, in which reference TRBV2 and TRBJ2-3 provide the parts outside the CDR3, is EPEVTQTPSHQVTQMGQEVILRCVPISNHLYFYWYRQILGQKVEFLVSFYNNEISEKSEIFDDQFSVERPDGSNFTLKIRSTKLEDSAMYFCASREIDSFDTDTQYFGPGTRLTVL.